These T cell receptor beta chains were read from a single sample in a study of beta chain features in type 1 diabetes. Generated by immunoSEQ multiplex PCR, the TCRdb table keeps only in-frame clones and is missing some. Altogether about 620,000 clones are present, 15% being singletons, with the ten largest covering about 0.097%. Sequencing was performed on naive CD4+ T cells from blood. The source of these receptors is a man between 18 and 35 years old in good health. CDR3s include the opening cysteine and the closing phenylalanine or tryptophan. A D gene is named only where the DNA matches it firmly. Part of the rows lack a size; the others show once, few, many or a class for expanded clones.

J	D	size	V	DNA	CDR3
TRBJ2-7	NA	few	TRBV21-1	TGTGCCAGCAGCAAAAAGGTAGCGGGAGTATCACCCGAGCAGTACTTC	CASSKKVAGVSPEQYF
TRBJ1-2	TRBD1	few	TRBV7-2	TGTGCCAGCAGCATCCCGCAGGGGGCGCGAGGCTACACCTTC	CASSIPQGARGYTF
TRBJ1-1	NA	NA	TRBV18	TGTGCCAGCTCACTAGGGGCGAACACTGAAGCTTTCTTT	CASSLGANTEAFF
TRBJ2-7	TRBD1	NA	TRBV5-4	TGTGCCAGCAGCTTGGGAGGGGGCTGGGAGCAGTACTTC	CASSLGGGWEQYF
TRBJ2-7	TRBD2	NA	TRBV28	TGTGCCAGCAGGGCCCGTAGCGGGTCCTCCTACGAGCAGTACTTC	CASRARSGSSYEQYF
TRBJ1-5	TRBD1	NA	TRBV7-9	TGTGCCAGCAGAGCAGACAGGGAAAATCAGCCCCAGCATTTT	CASRADRENQPQHF
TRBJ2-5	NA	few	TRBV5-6	TGTGCCAGCAGCTCCCCCCCCAAGAGATCTTCCTTGACCCAGTACTTC	CASSSPPKRSSLTQYF
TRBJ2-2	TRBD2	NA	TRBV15	TGTGCCACCAGCAGATCAGCGGGGGCGAACACCGGGGAGCTGTTTTTT	CATSRSAGANTGELFF
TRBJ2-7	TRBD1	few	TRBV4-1	TGCGCCAGCAGCCAGCCGGGACAGGGGAGCCACGAGCAGTACTTC	CASSQPGQGSHEQYF
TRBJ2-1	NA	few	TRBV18	TGTGCCAGCTCAATAAATCGGCGGATGAGGGAGACAGACTACAATGAGCAGTTCTTC	CASSINRRMRETDYNEQFF
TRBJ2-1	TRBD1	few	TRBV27	TGTGCCAGCAGTCCTCGGACAGGGGGCTACAATGAGCAGTTCTTC	CASSPRTGGYNEQFF